This T cell receptor (beta chain) was obtained from a study of blood T cells in healthy people across ages. The germline CDR1 and CDR2 sequences are SGHDN and FVKESK. Between the trimmed V and J ends, which lost 1 base and 1 base, there was a span of 10 bases. The length of the CDR3 is 15 residues. A second roughly 6 to 11 cycle PCR used barcoded and J-beta primers. A single record per CDR3 protein comes from TCRdb applying MiXCR to the 5' RACE reads. The sample carries around 670,000 distinct CDR3 sequences, about 30% recorded once. This receptor was taken from a woman of 80 years or more in good health. What was sequenced was blood. The chain is built from TRBV14 and TRBJ1-1; D is undetermined. CDR3 DNA: TGTGCCAGCAGCCAAGGGCCGAGCCGGAACACTGAAGCTTTCTTT. Protein sequence: CASSQGPSRNTEAFF. The full variable domain, with the rest looked up from reference TRBV14 and TRBJ1-1, is EAGVTQFPSHSVIEKGQTVTLRCDPISGHDNLYWYRRVMGKEIKFLLHFVKESKQDESGMPNNRFLAERTGGTYSTLKVQPAELEDSGVYFCASSQGPSRNTEAFFGQGTRLTVV.